Following are 2 T cell receptor beta chains from one sample sequenced in a study of cytomegalovirus exposure and HLA in healthy donors. The PCR employed 60 Vbeta primers together with 13 Jbeta primers. Using immunoSEQ multiplex PCR, the repertoire was profiled, and TCRdb retains in-frame clones only, with some absent. The data show around 90,000 clones, 85% seen once. The sequencing sample was made of PBMCs. Receptors originate from a man aged 35 to 55 in good health and CMV-seropositive.

This clone appeared once. J is TRBJ1-5 and V is TRBV7-2, with 12 nucleotides matching TRBD1. Germline values: CDR1 SGHTA, CDR2 FQGNSA. CDR3 size: 18 residues. The J segment lost 0 bases and the V segment lost 5 bases, leaving 8 bases of the junction unmatched. CDR3 region: CASSPHGTGGNSNQPQHF. The CDR3 bases are TGTGCCAGCAGCCCGCACGGGACAGGGGGCAATAGCAATCAGCCCCAGCATTTT.

The genes are TRBV7-2 and TRBJ2-4; D possibly corresponds to TRBD1 (6 bases). CDR3 length: 14 amino acids. V lost 1 base to trimming and J lost 8 bases, with 12 bases between them. Per the germline V gene, CDR1 is SGHTA and CDR2 is FQGNSA. CDR3 coding DNA: TGTGCCAGCAGCTTAGGTACAGGGAAATACATTCAGTACTTC. Its translation: CASSLGTGKYIQYF.